This TCR beta chain is drawn from a study of read filtering for tumor transcriptome and immune sequencing (dated by TCRdb to 2018 to 2021). Describing the broader study: The cohort consisted of about 17 male and under 15 female patients, with a mean age of roughly 66 years and an age range of roughly 47 to 85. By revised international staging, eight or nine patients were R-ISS I, 16 were R-ISS II and roughly seven were R-ISS III. After DNase treatment, whole-transcriptome libraries were prepared with the TruSeq RNA Access Library Prep Kit. TCR-region mapped reads per sample ranged from about 3.5 to 11 million with IR-seq versus only roughly 75 to 1273 with RNA-seq. Using the same bone marrow samples, the study ran both targeted immune repertoire sequencing and bulk whole-transcriptome sequencing and then compared the TCR repertoires from each method. One of the main goals was to work out a read-filtering strategy for immune repertoire data, in particular whether clonotypes backed by only a single read should be removed. The study at large found these results: The sorted CD138-negative fraction was a mixed bone marrow immune population, not purified T cells. Clonotypes were captured by IR-seq at much higher depth and more reliably than by RNA-seq, and smaller IR-seq throughput was sufficient for identification of most shared clonotypes. In IR-seq, single-read clonotypes were roughly 84% of clonotypes but roughly 3.2% of total reads; in RNA-seq they were 60% to 75% of clonotypes and around 40% of reads. The correlation between IR-seq and RNA-seq shared clonotype proportions rose when single-read clonotypes were removed.

This clonotype was seen many times. Its recognized antigen is unknown. Base qualities are missing; no much larger clone stands one base away. TCR libraries were built from 400 to 450 ng RNA with the Immunoverse kit, using molecular barcoded adaptors covering alpha/delta and beta/gamma chains. The same RNA used for transcriptome sequencing was used for TCR library preparation. Sequencing of the TCR libraries was done on an Illumina HiSeq 4000 with 2 x 150 cycles. In the paper's pipeline: With MiXCR, TCR reads were aligned to human V, D, J and C references and assembled into CDR3 clonotypes, with quality filtering and error correction included. Clonotype counts and gene usage diversity were analyzed with the tcR package in R. Raw mapping reads were checked after the RNA-seq reads had been mapped by STAR aligner version 2.5.3a onto the human GRCh37 genome. To test how sequencing depth affected the clonotypes detected, IR-seq fastq files were randomly downsampled with Seqtk 1.3. The public reads were reanalyzed by TCRdb: fastp trimming at Q25, MiXCR alignment, in-frame beta chains only. Here each entry gathers all rows of one CDR3 protein and keeps the most common genes and DNA. The V and J calls shown here were made by TCRdb, not taken from the authors' results. This sample comprises 30,000 to 50,000 distinct CDR3 sequences, approximately 12% of them detected only once. The ten largest account for around 35% of the sample.

The CDR3 runs 13 amino acids, cysteine and phenylalanine included. CDR3 DNA only is kept here, 39 bases in frame from base 1. At the junction V is shortened by 0 bases and J by 6 bases, with 8 bases in between. The germline V gene specifies WSHSY as CDR1 and SAAADI as CDR2. Bone marrow was sampled from every patient at the time of active disease. Bone marrow mononuclear cells were isolated by Ficoll-Hypaque density gradient centrifugation. Myeloma plasma cells were removed and CD138-negative cells were collected by negative selection after labeling with CD138 magnetic microbeads on a MACS separator. The purity of the isolated cells was checked by flow cytometry with CD138 antibodies on an Attune NxT. Total RNA was extracted with TRIzol reagent and quantified with a NanoDrop spectrophotometer. Paired RNA-seq and IR-seq were performed on each patient's CD138-negative bone marrow sample.

This sequence was found in a donor over 35 with multiple myeloma. Source material: a population of CD138-negative cells sorted from bone marrow. What this sample's cell subset or site label stands for: bone marrow mononuclear cells depleted of CD138+ plasma/myeloma cells by negative magnetic selection. The V and J genes are TRBV10-2 and TRBJ1-1, and TRBD1 may be the D gene, going by 5 matching bases. The sequenced DNA is TGCGCCAGCAGTGAGTCCGGGGGGGCTGAAGCTTTCTTT. Its product reads: CASSESGGAEAFF.